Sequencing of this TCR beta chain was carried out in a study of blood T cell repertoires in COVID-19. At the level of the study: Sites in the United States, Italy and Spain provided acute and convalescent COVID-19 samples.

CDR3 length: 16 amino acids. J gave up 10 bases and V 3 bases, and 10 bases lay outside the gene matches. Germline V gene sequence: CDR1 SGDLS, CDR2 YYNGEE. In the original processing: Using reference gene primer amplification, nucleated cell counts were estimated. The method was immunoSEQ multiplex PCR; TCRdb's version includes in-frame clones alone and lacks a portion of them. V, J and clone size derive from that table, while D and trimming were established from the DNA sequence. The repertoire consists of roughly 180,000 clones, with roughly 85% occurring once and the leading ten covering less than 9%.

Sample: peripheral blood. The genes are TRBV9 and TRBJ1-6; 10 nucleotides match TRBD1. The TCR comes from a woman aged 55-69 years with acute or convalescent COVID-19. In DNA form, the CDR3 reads TGTGCCAGCAGCGGGAGACAGGGGGCGTTGGAATCACCCCTCCACTTT. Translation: CASSGRQGALESPLHF.